The present TCR beta chain was sequenced within a study of blood T cell repertoires in COVID-19. Overall study context: Samples of COVID-19 (acute and convalescent) were obtained from the United States, Italy and Spain. Nucleic acid was either cDNA or gDNA, and it came from T cells, B-cell-depleted T cells, or PBMCs.

Repertoires were generated with immunoSEQ multiplex PCR, while TCRdb's copy carries only in-frame clones and drops some. Among hundreds of thousands of clones listed, 81% were seen once. Followed longitudinally, the Seattle patients had been enrolled during active infection. The sequencing sample was made of peripheral blood. The sequence was obtained from a woman of 80 years or more with COVID-19, enrolled during active disease.

CDR3 sequence reads: CATVKQGWQPQHF. CDR3 bases: TGTGCCACCGTGAAACAGGGATGGCAGCCCCAGCATTTT. J is TRBJ1-5 and V is TRBV6-5; perhaps TRBD1 as D (6 bases). Looked up from germline, CDR1 is MNHEY and CDR2 is SVGAGI. Trimming shortened V by 10 bases and J by 7 bases, and 17 bases separated the two germline ends. The CDR3 runs 13 residues.